One and the same sample provided the 25 T cell receptor beta chains below, sequenced in a study of cytomegalovirus exposure and HLA in healthy donors. Generated by immunoSEQ multiplex PCR, the TCRdb table keeps only in-frame clones and is missing some. Here the sample spans about 220,000 clones, around 90% being singletons. The sequenced material came from PBMCs. These receptors all come from a woman under 30 in good health and CMV-seronegative.

The chain joins TRBV6-1 to TRBJ1-3; a weak D match, TRBD1 (6 bases). V lost 4 bases to trimming and J lost 0 bases, with 10 bases between them. This CDR3 is built from 15 residues. CDR1 and CDR2 from the germline V gene are MNHNS and SASEGT. The CDR3 bases are TGTGCCAGCAGTGCGCCAGGGGCCTCTGGAAACACCATATATTTT. This codes for CASSAPGASGNTIYF.

The chain's CDR3 is CASSEGGLAVADTQYF. Written as DNA, the CDR3 is TGTGCCAGCAGTGAAGGAGGACTAGCCGTCGCAGATACGCAGTATTTT. The rearrangement joins TRBV2 to TRBJ2-3; 8 positions match TRBD2. The V gene end was trimmed by 1 base and the J gene end by 4 bases; junction bases not matched to a gene: 7. Germline V gene lookup returns CDR1 SNHLY and CDR2 FYNNEI. This CDR3 is 16 amino acids long.

The J gene is TRBJ1-1, the V gene TRBV15, with D possibly TRBD1 on 6 matching bases. The CDR3 is 15 residues long. V was shortened by 0 bases and J by 8 bases, with 16 bases between the two germline ends. Per germline, CDR1 LNHNV and CDR2 YYDKDF (reference sequence). CDR3 protein: CATSREGAIRGEAFF. CDR3 in DNA: TGTGCCACCAGCAGAGAGGGGGCGATTAGGGGAGAAGCTTTCTTT.

This CDR3 reads CASSSLRTGAPEQYF. The CDR3 coding sequence is TGTGCCAGCAGCTCGTTAAGGACAGGGGCCCCTGAGCAGTACTTC. V is TRBV7-9 and J is TRBJ2-7; 9 nucleotides align to TRBD1. V lost 4 bases to trimming and J lost 7 bases; unmatched junction nucleotides: 11. Germline V gives CDR1 SEHNR, CDR2 FQNEAQ (reference sequence). The CDR3 is 15 amino acids.

There are a few counts of this clone. The chain combines TRBV7-2 with TRBJ1-6; 7 positions match TRBD1. This CDR3 comprises 14 residues. Germline V lookup: CDR1 SGHTA, CDR2 FQGNSA. V shed 6 bases, J shed 11 bases, and the junction held 10 bases outside the gene matches. Here the CDR3 DNA reads TGTGCCAGCAGTTTTGACAGGGTCTTGACACCCCTCCACTTT. Amino acids: CASSFDRVLTPLHF.

The gene calls are TRBV11-2 and TRBJ1-1, with a weak D call TRBD1 (5 bases). The germline V gene has CDR1 SGHAT and CDR2 FQNNGV. The CDR3 has 14 amino acids. The V and J ends lost 8 bases and 3 bases respectively, with 16 bases between them. Here the CDR3 reads CASAPRAKDTEAFF. CDR3 DNA: TGTGCCAGCGCACCCAGGGCCAAGGACACTGAAGCTTTCTTT.

This clone was seen once. The V gene is TRBV7-9, the J gene TRBJ1-1; D gene ambiguous. This CDR3 has 13 residues. The germline gives CDR1 SEHNR, CDR2 FQNEAQ (reference sequence). Trimming removed 5 bases at V and 3 bases at J, with 10 bases between. CDR3 region: CASSQRRDTEAFF. The CDR3 DNA is TGTGCCAGCAGCCAGCGTCGGGACACTGAAGCTTTCTTT. The whole variable domain, filled in from reference TRBV7-9 and TRBJ1-1, reads DTGVSQNPRHKITKRGQNVTFRCDPISEHNRLYWYRQTLGQGPEFLTYFQNEAQLEKSRLLSDRFSAERPKGSFSTLEIQRTEQGDSAMYLCASSQRRDTEAFFGQGTRLTVV.

The chain uses TRBV11-2 and TRBJ2-1; the match to TRBD2 covers 11 bases. Trimming cost V 0 bases and J 9 bases; bases outside gene matches: 4. This CDR3 is 15 amino acids long. Germline V lookup: CDR1 SGHAT, CDR2 FQNNGV. The CDR3 is CASSLERGTSGEQFF. For the CDR3, the DNA is TGTGCCAGCAGCTTAGAACGGGGGACTAGCGGTGAGCAGTTCTTC.

The CDR3 coding sequence is TGTGCCAGCAGCTTAGTGGCCCTAGCGGGAGGGGGGTACGAGCAGTACTTC. This codes for CASSLVALAGGGYEQYF. V and J are TRBV11-2 and TRBJ2-7; 12 nucleotides match TRBD2. The germline CDR1 and CDR2 sequences are SGHAT and FQNNGV. The CDR3 length is 17 residues. V was pared by 1 base and J by 4 bases, with 8 bases of the junction left unmatched. Full variable domain (missing parts from reference TRBV11-2 and TRBJ2-7): EAGVAQSPRYKIIEKRQSVAFWCNPISGHATLYWYQQILGQGPKLLIQFQNNGVVDDSQLPKDRFSAERLKGVDSTLKIQPAKLEDSAVYLCASSLVALAGGGYEQYFGPGTRLTVT.

This clone was observed once. The chain links TRBV14 to TRBJ1-2; 8 nucleotides align to TRBD1. CDR1 and CDR2 (germline): SGHDN, FVKESK. The CDR3 contains 14 residues. Trimming at V came to 5 bases and at J to 7 bases, leaving 9 bases not matched to a gene. CDR3 DNA sequence: TGTGCCAGCAGCTCCGGACAGGGTTTCAGTGGCTACACCTTC. It specifies CASSSGQGFSGYTF.

The chain combines TRBV5-1 with TRBJ1-6; no reliable D call. Germline V gives CDR1 SGHRS, CDR2 YFSETQ. Trimming left V 3 bases short and J 0 bases short, with 10 bases between. CDR3 length: 16 residues. For the CDR3, the DNA is TGCGCCAGCAGCTCTCGACAAAGCTCCTATAATTCACCCCTCCACTTT. Translated, it gives CASSSRQSSYNSPLHF.

This clone was seen once. The chain links TRBV1 to TRBJ2-7; TRBD2, the D gene given by the table, was not confirmed from the DNA. TRBV1 is reported as a pseudogene. The CDR3 is 15 residues long. The CDR3 nucleotides are TGCACCAGCAGCCCCGGGGTAGCGGGAGTCTACGAGCAGTACTTC. It is translated as CTSSPGVAGVYEQYF.

The chain uses TRBV5-1 and TRBJ2-2; 8 bases fit TRBD1. Germline CDR1 and CDR2: SGHRS and YFSETQ. This CDR3 spans 14 amino acids. Trimming at V came to 7 bases and at J to 6 bases, leaving 8 bases not matched to a gene. The CDR3 loop is CASYLDRGAGELFF. CDR3 DNA: TGCGCCAGCTATCTTGACAGGGGCGCCGGGGAGCTGTTTTTT.

V is TRBV6-5 and J is TRBJ1-4; D gene unclear. CDR1 is MNHEY, CDR2 SVGAGI, per germline. The length of the CDR3 is 13 residues. V lost 11 bases to trimming and J lost 7 bases, with 17 bases between them. CDR3 coding DNA: TGTGCCGTTAAGCGAGGGCGCGGTGAAAAACTGTTTTTT. It specifies CAVKRGRGEKLFF.

CDR3 region: CASSTGTGTYEQYF. The CDR3 DNA sequence: TGTGCCAGCAGCACCGGGACAGGAACCTACGAGCAGTACTTC. V and J are TRBV28 and TRBJ2-7, with 8 bases aligning to TRBD1. After removal of 6 bases from V and 2 bases from J, the junction contained 6 bases not matched to a gene. The CDR3 runs to 14 residues. Germline lookup yields CDR1 MDHEN and CDR2 SYDVKM.

This chain joins TRBV5-1 and TRBJ1-2; TRBD1 aligns across 7 bases. The CDR3 totals 17 residues. The trim removed 0 bases at V and 0 bases at J, leaving 8 bases unmatched. The germline CDR1 and CDR2 sequences are SGHRS and YFSETQ. The chain's CDR3 is CASSLDPGTEANYGYTF. CDR3 coding DNA: TGCGCCAGCAGCTTGGATCCGGGGACAGAAGCTAACTATGGCTACACCTTC.

The chain couples TRBV6-5 to TRBJ2-1; TRBD2 agrees at 9 bases. V was pared by 2 bases and J by 1 base, with 0 bases of the junction left unmatched. Germline V CDR1 and CDR2: MNHEY, SVGAGI. The CDR3 is made up of 15 amino acids. DNA for the CDR3: TGTGCCAGCAGTTACGCGGGAGGGTCCTACAATGAGCAGTTCTTC. The encoded protein is CASSYAGGSYNEQFF.

This chain links TRBV11-2 with TRBJ1-2; 8 nucleotides match TRBD1. There are 15 residues in the CDR3. CDR1 and CDR2 from the germline V gene are SGHAT and FQNNGV. Trimming cost V 7 bases and J 1 base; bases outside gene matches: 8. As DNA, the CDR3 is TGTGCCAGCACCCCGGGACAGGCGGTTAACTATGGCTACACCTTC. It yields the protein CASTPGQAVNYGYTF.

The chain is built from TRBV29-1 and TRBJ2-7; 9 bases match TRBD2. This CDR3 spans 13 amino acids. Germline lookup yields CDR1 SQVTM and CDR2 ANQGSEA. Trimming removed 8 bases from V and 3 bases from J; junction bases left unmatched: 8. CDR3 nucleotide sequence: TGCAGCCCCTGGGCGGGGGGGGACTACGAGCAGTACTTC. This gives the protein CSPWAGGDYEQYF.

The chain uses TRBV10-2 and TRBJ2-7, with TRBD2 matching 8 bases. The CDR3 is 14 amino acids. V lost 7 bases, J lost 3 bases, and 8 bases stayed unmatched. Germline CDR1 WSHSY, CDR2 SAAADI. The DNA for the CDR3 is TGCGCCAGCAAGCGTAGCGGGATTTTCTACGAGCAGTACTTC. It codes for CASKRSGIFYEQYF.

V is TRBV4-2 and J is TRBJ2-1; 13 bases are shared with TRBD2. Germline values: CDR1 LGHNA, CDR2 YNFKEQ. The V and J ends lost 4 bases and 9 bases, in that order; junction bases with no gene match: 9. CDR3 length equals 16 residues. In DNA, the CDR3 is TGTGCCAGCAGCCCCCCAGGACTAGCGGGAGTTGGTGAGCAGTTCTTC. It specifies CASSPPGLAGVGEQFF.

The chain links TRBV7-2 to TRBJ2-3; D gene uncertain. This CDR3 contains 16 residues. Germline values: CDR1 SGHTA, CDR2 FQGNSA. V lost 2 bases and J lost 2, with 14 bases in between. Here the CDR3 DNA reads TGTGCCAGCAGCTTAATCCCCAGAGGATACACAGATACGCAGTATTTT. Protein sequence: CASSLIPRGYTDTQYF.

Here the CDR3 DNA reads TGTGCCAGCAGCGTCTCCGGGACTAGCGGCTCCTACGAGCAGTACTTC. The encoded protein is CASSVSGTSGSYEQYF. The V call is TRBV7-9, the J call TRBJ2-7, with 11 positions matching TRBD2. V was pared by 5 bases and J by 0 bases, with 6 bases of the junction left unmatched. This CDR3 has 16 amino acids. Per the germline V gene, CDR1 is SEHNR and CDR2 is FQNEAQ (reference sequence).

The gene calls are TRBV7-6 and TRBJ1-5; D call uncertain. This CDR3 is 14 amino acids long. Trimming left V 5 bases short and J 0 bases short, with 8 bases between. Germline CDR1 and CDR2: SGHVS and FNYEAQ. The CDR3 DNA follows: TGTGCCAGCAGCCTAGGCGCTAGCAATCAGCCCCAGCATTTT. Its protein product is CASSLGASNQPQHF.

The chain combines TRBV7-7 with TRBJ2-1, with 10 bases lining up with TRBD2. J lost 4 bases, V lost 0 bases, and 0 bases had no gene match. The CDR3 has 15 residues. Germline V gene data show CDR1 as SSHAT and CDR2 as FNYEAQ (reference sequence). CDR3 in DNA: TGTGCCAGCAGCTTAGCAGCGGGAGGGTACAATGAGCAGTTCTTC. Translated: CASSLAAGGYNEQFF. Drawing the rest from reference TRBV7-7 and TRBJ2-1, the complete variable domain is GAGVSQSPRYKVTKRGQDVTLRCDPISSHATLYWYQQALGQGPEFLTYFNYEAQPDKSGLPSDRFSAERPEGSISTLTIQRTEQRDSAMYRCASSLAAGGYNEQFFGPGTRLTVL.